This T cell receptor (beta chain) appears in the sequencing data of a study of T cells after posttransplantation cyclophosphamide. Busulfan-fludarabine conditioning, marrow transplant, and cyclophosphamide on days +3 and +4 were administered. About this clone: Its antigen is not known.

Regarding the study as a whole: Tissue-infiltrating T cells from skin or gut overlapped little with blood T cells. Recipient CMV seropositivity and CMV reactivation strongly tracked TRB clonality.

Trimming shortened V by 7 bases and J by 2 bases, and 12 bases separated the two germline ends. Germline CDR1 is MNHEY and CDR2 is SMNVEV (reference sequence). This CDR3 is 14 amino acids long. Some clones are missing from TCRdb's copy, which holds only in-frame ones; the method was immunoSEQ multiplex PCR. This table has 12,000 or so clones, just over 90% appearing once. The chain recombines TRBV27 with TRBJ1-5, with a possible D match to TRBD1 (5 bases). The TCR originated in a female patient between 25 and 45 years old who received an allogeneic stem cell transplant from an unrelated donor, was CMV-positive, and had no GVHD. Some T cells here may be from the graft donor. The material was PBMCs, obtained after allogeneic stem cell transplant with posttransplant cyclophosphamide. The CDR3 loop reads CASTVGGGNQPQHF. The CDR3 DNA is TGTGCCAGCACCGTTGGGGGGGGCAATCAGCCCCAGCATTTT.